Below, 28 T cell receptor beta chains from the same sample are listed, as sequenced in a study of blood T cell repertoires in COVID-19. The table came from immunoSEQ multiplex PCR; TCRdb's copy has only in-frame clones and leaves some out. This sample has about 350,000 clones, with roughly nine tenths found just once. The sample comprised peripheral blood. The receptors shown here come from a woman aged 55-75 years with COVID-19, enrolled during active disease.

V usage is TRBV18 and J usage is TRBJ2-5; tentative D call: TRBD2 (5 bases). The CDR3 covers 14 residues. V lost 1 base to trimming and J lost 1 base, with 7 bases between them. CDR1 is KGHSH, CDR2 LQKENI, per germline. The CDR3: CASSPLRAQETQYF. The CDR3 DNA follows: TGTGCCAGCTCACCACTGAGGGCCCAAGAGACCCAGTACTTC.

V gene TRBV6-5 combines with J gene TRBJ1-6, with 10 bases that match TRBD1. CDR1 is MNHEY, CDR2 SVGAGI, per germline. J lost 7 bases, V lost 6 bases, and 3 bases had no gene match. The CDR3 consists of 14 residues. The CDR3 loop is CASSKGQGNSPLHF. DNA of the CDR3: TGTGCCAGCAGCAAGGGACAGGGGAATTCACCCCTCCACTTT.

The rearrangement joins TRBV5-1 to TRBJ2-2, with TRBD1 as a possible D gene (6 bases). This CDR3 comprises 16 residues. Trimming cost V 0 bases and J 4 bases, with 13 bases left between them. CDR1 is SGHRS and CDR2 is YFSETQ in the germline V gene. This CDR3 reads CASSLDSWGPTGELFF. The DNA of the CDR3 is TGCGCCAGCAGCTTGGATTCGTGGGGGCCCACCGGGGAGCTGTTTTTT.

The V call is TRBV6-5, the J call TRBJ2-1, with 8 positions matching TRBD1. The CDR3 runs 14 residues. CDR1 MNHEY and CDR2 SVGAGI come from the germline V gene. The J segment lost 5 bases and the V segment lost 4 bases, leaving 4 bases of the junction unmatched. CDR3 sequence reads: CASSLDRVNNEQFF. The CDR3 bases are TGTGCCAGCAGTTTGGACAGGGTTAACAATGAGCAGTTCTTC.

The chain has TRBV2 and TRBJ1-1; tentative D call: TRBD1 (5 bases). Germline V gene lookup returns CDR1 SNHLY and CDR2 FYNNEI. CDR3 size: 12 residues. V lost 8 bases to trimming and J lost 4 bases, with 11 bases between them. For the CDR3, the DNA is TGTGCCAGCGAAGGGGAGGGCACTGAAGCTTTCTTT. Translating it yields CASEGEGTEAFF. Combining the CDR3 with reference TRBV2 and TRBJ1-1 gives the whole variable domain EPEVTQTPSHQVTQMGQEVILRCVPISNHLYFYWYRQILGQKVEFLVSFYNNEISEKSEIFDDQFSVERPDGSNFTLKIRSTKLEDSAMYFCASEGEGTEAFFGQGTRLTVV.

The chain uses TRBV19 and TRBJ1-2, with 7 nucleotides matching TRBD1. The length of the CDR3 is 15 residues. The germline gives CDR1 LNHDA, CDR2 SQIVND (reference sequence). Germline trimming cut 4 bases from V and 8 bases from J; bases unmatched to any gene: 13. This CDR3 is CASSTRDRGARGYTF. CDR3 coding DNA: TGTGCCAGTAGTACCCGGGACAGAGGGGCCCGGGGCTACACCTTC.

The chain uses TRBV7-2 and TRBJ1-4, with a weak D call TRBD1 (6 bases). The length of the CDR3 is 16 residues. CDR1 is SGHTA, CDR2 FQGNSA, per germline. V was trimmed by 5 bases and J by 0 bases, leaving 13 bases between them. The chain's CDR3 is CASSPTRTATNEKLFF. In DNA, the CDR3 is TGTGCCAGCAGCCCGACCAGGACAGCAACTAATGAAAAACTGTTTTTT.

This chain connects TRBV7-2 to TRBJ1-3, with D possibly being TRBD1 (5 bases). The V end was cut by 4 bases, the J end by 2 bases, with 6 bases between. The CDR3 totals 13 residues. Germline V gives CDR1 SGHTA, CDR2 FQGNSA. Here the CDR3 reads CASSSGTGNTIYF. DNA for the CDR3: TGTGCCAGCAGCTCAGGGACTGGAAACACCATATATTTT.

This clone was detected once. The chain joins TRBV2 to TRBJ1-5; D possibly corresponds to TRBD1 (5 bases). The germline V gene encodes CDR1 SNHLY and CDR2 FYNNEI. The CDR3 is made up of 13 amino acids. The ends were cut back, 7 bases at V and 6 bases at J, with 13 bases in the middle. The CDR3 protein is CASTTEGSQPQHF. As DNA, the CDR3 is TGTGCCAGCACGACGGAGGGGAGTCAGCCCCAGCATTTT.

The chain is built from TRBV12-5 and TRBJ2-5; 9 bases are shared with TRBD1. The CDR3 runs 15 residues. CDR1 is LGHNT and CDR2 is FRNRAP in the germline V gene. The V and J ends lost 1 base and 4 bases, in that order; junction bases with no gene match: 4. The CDR3 DNA follows: TGTGCTAGTGGTTTGGGGGACAGGGAAGGAGAGACCCAGTACTTC. It encodes CASGLGDREGETQYF.

V usage is TRBV3-1 (or the pseudogene TRBV3-2) and J usage is TRBJ2-1; D is unclear. V was trimmed by 5 bases and J by 0 bases, leaving 11 bases between them. From germline, CDR1 is LGHDT and CDR2 YNNKEL (reference sequence). This CDR3 comprises 15 residues. CDR3 sequence reads: CASSSSTFSYNEQFF. The CDR3 DNA is TGTGCCAGCAGCTCGTCGACATTCTCCTACAATGAGCAGTTCTTC.

This chain connects TRBV6-5 to TRBJ1-2, with a tentative D call TRBD1 (6 bases). Germline CDR1 is MNHEY and CDR2 is SVGAGI. The CDR3 runs to 12 residues. Trimming left V 5 bases short and J 10 bases short, with 14 bases between. The CDR3 nucleotides read TGTGCCAGCAGTAGGGACATTCGGGCCTACACCTTC. It codes for CASSRDIRAYTF.

The chain joins TRBV19 to TRBJ1-4; 8 bases agree with TRBD1. The CDR3 length is 15 residues. Trimming removed 5 bases from V and 3 bases from J; junction bases left unmatched: 5. Germline-derived CDR1 and CDR2 are LNHDA and SQIVND (reference sequence). CDR3 protein: CASSSPTGANEKLFF. The CDR3 region has the DNA TGTGCCAGTAGTTCTCCGACAGGGGCTAATGAAAAACTGTTTTTT.

The gene calls are TRBV27 and TRBJ1-3; weak D call: TRBD1 (5 bases). V was cut by 2 bases and J by 2 bases, with 10 bases left in between. Per the germline V gene, CDR1 is MNHEY and CDR2 is SMNVEV (reference sequence). The CDR3 covers 15 residues. CDR3 region: CASSLIPGTGNTIYF. For the CDR3, the DNA is TGTGCCAGCAGTTTAATCCCAGGGACTGGAAACACCATATATTTT.

The chain combines TRBV5-6 with TRBJ2-2, with 12 nucleotides matching TRBD1. This CDR3 is 16 amino acids long. V was clipped by 2 bases and J by 4 bases; unmatched bases: 3. Germline-derived CDR1 and CDR2 are SGHDT and YYEEEE. CDR3 loop: CASSFGTGGGTGELFF. As DNA, the CDR3 is TGTGCCAGCAGCTTTGGGACAGGGGGCGGCACCGGGGAGCTGTTTTTT.

The V call is TRBV28, the J call TRBJ2-3; the match to TRBD2 covers 8 bases. The CDR3 spans 17 residues. Germline V lookup: CDR1 MDHEN, CDR2 SYDVKM. V trimming: 4 bases; J trimming: 8 bases; junction bases outside the gene matches: 17. The CDR3 sequence: CASSSPFLAGGLSTQYF. The CDR3 nucleotides are TGTGCCAGCAGTTCACCCTTTTTGGCGGGGGGTCTCTCTACGCAGTATTTT.

V and J are TRBV19 and TRBJ2-5, with a weak D call TRBD1 (7 bases). Germline values: CDR1 LNHDA, CDR2 SQIVND (reference sequence). The CDR3 totals 15 residues. V was trimmed by 3 bases and J by 2 bases, leaving 13 bases between them. The CDR3 reads CASSIGGGSQETQYF. The CDR3 region has the DNA TGTGCCAGTAGTATCGGAGGGGGCAGTCAAGAGACCCAGTACTTC.

This chain joins TRBV5-1 and TRBJ1-1; 9 bases fit TRBD1. Per germline, CDR1 SGHRS and CDR2 YFSETQ. Germline trimming cut 4 bases from V and 0 bases from J; bases unmatched to any gene: 4. The CDR3 consists of 15 residues. For the CDR3, the DNA is TGCGCCAGCAGCGGAACAGGGGGCATGAACACTGAAGCTTTCTTT. This codes for CASSGTGGMNTEAFF.

V is TRBV7-2 and J is TRBJ2-5; 8 bases agree with TRBD2. This CDR3 spans 14 amino acids. Unmatched junction bases numbered 5, after V lost 5 bases and J lost 3 bases. From germline, CDR1 is SGHTA and CDR2 FQGNSA. CDR3 loop: CASSKGTSKETQYF. The DNA for the CDR3 is TGTGCCAGCAGCAAAGGGACTAGTAAAGAGACCCAGTACTTC. The full variable domain, in which reference TRBV7-2 and TRBJ2-5 provide the parts outside the CDR3, is GAGVSQSPSNKVTEKGKDVELRCDPISGHTALYWYRQSLGQGLEFLIYFQGNSAPDKSGLPSDRFSAERTGGSVSTLTIQRTQQEDSAVYLCASSKGTSKETQYFGPGTRLLVL.

This chain links TRBV27 with TRBJ2-1; D is perhaps TRBD2 (6 bases). CDR1 is MNHEY and CDR2 is SMNVEV in the germline V gene (reference sequence). The V end lost 6 bases, the J end lost 3 bases, and 9 bases lay between the germline ends. The CDR3 is 13 amino acids. The CDR3 sequence is CASRTSYYNEQFF. The DNA for the CDR3 is TGTGCCAGCAGGACTAGTTACTACAATGAGCAGTTCTTC.

The chain has TRBV19 and TRBJ1-5; D is uncertain. Between the trimmed V and J ends, which lost 7 bases and 4 bases, there was a span of 8 bases. This CDR3 comprises 12 residues. Germline-derived CDR1 and CDR2 are LNHDA and SQIVND (reference sequence). The CDR3: CASNTGNQPQHF. The CDR3 DNA reads as TGTGCCAGTAACACGGGTAATCAGCCCCAGCATTTT.

V gene TRBV19 combines with J gene TRBJ1-5, with 7 nucleotides matching TRBD1. The ends lost 3 bases at V and 3 bases at J; junction bases unmatched: 5. Germline lookup yields CDR1 LNHDA and CDR2 SQIVND (reference sequence). This CDR3 comprises 15 residues. The CDR3 loop is CASSIGQVNNQPQHF. The CDR3 DNA is TGTGCCAGTAGTATCGGACAGGTTAACAATCAGCCCCAGCATTTT. The full variable domain, its missing parts supplied by reference TRBV19 and TRBJ1-5, is DGGITQSPKYLFRKEGQNVTLSCEQNLNHDAMYWYRQDPGQGLRLIYYSQIVNDFQKGDIAEGYSVSREKKESFPLTVTSAQKNPTAFYLCASSIGQVNNQPQHFGDGTRLSIL.

The chain carries TRBV5-1 and TRBJ1-1; no reliable D call. Germline assignment: CDR1 SGHRS and CDR2 YFSETQ. The CDR3 is 13 amino acids. V was clipped by 1 base and J by 5 bases, with 9 bases between them. CDR3 amino acids: CASSLIVRTEAFF. For the CDR3, the DNA is TGCGCCAGCAGCTTGATTGTGCGGACTGAAGCTTTCTTT.

The chain couples TRBV19 to TRBJ2-1, with 8 bases matching TRBD1. This CDR3 spans 16 amino acids. J lost 4 bases, V lost 3 bases, and 8 bases had no gene match. Germline lookup yields CDR1 LNHDA and CDR2 SQIVND (reference sequence). CDR3 loop: CASSIISGGRYNEQFF. In DNA, the CDR3 is TGTGCCAGTAGTATCATTTCAGGGGGCAGATACAATGAGCAGTTCTTC.

The chain recombines TRBV5-1 with TRBJ2-1; weak D call: TRBD2 (5 bases). The CDR3 consists of 14 residues. CDR1 and CDR2 from the germline V gene are SGHRS and YFSETQ. Deletions cut 3 bases from V and 6 bases from J, with 13 bases between. The CDR3 bases are TGCGCCAGCAGCTCCAACCCCGGGGTCAATGAGCAGTTCTTC. Amino acids: CASSSNPGVNEQFF.

V usage is TRBV3-1 (or the pseudogene TRBV3-2) and J usage is TRBJ2-7; 7 positions match TRBD1. Germline V CDR1 and CDR2: LGHDT, YNNKEL (reference sequence). Losses at the gene ends were 4 bases for V and 0 bases for J; bases not matched to a gene: 3. The CDR3 runs 14 residues. CDR3 sequence reads: CASSRQGSSYEQYF. The CDR3 coding sequence is TGTGCCAGCAGCCGACAGGGAAGCTCCTACGAGCAGTACTTC.

The V gene is TRBV5-1, the J gene TRBJ2-5; 8 nucleotides match TRBD1. Trimming cost V 2 bases and J 2 bases; bases outside gene matches: 8. Germline CDR1 and CDR2: SGHRS and YFSETQ. The CDR3 is 16 amino acids. This CDR3 is CASSFTGGLFQETQYF. CDR3 DNA: TGCGCCAGCAGCTTCACAGGGGGATTATTTCAAGAGACCCAGTACTTC.

The rearrangement uses TRBV19 and TRBJ1-2; unclear D gene. The CDR3 loop spans 11 amino acids. V was clipped by 10 bases and J by 7 bases, with 13 bases between them. Germline V gene sequence: CDR1 LNHDA, CDR2 SQIVND (reference sequence). CDR3 sequence reads: CATWSRFGYTF. In DNA, the CDR3 is TGTGCCACCTGGTCGAGGTTTGGCTACACCTTC.